This T cell receptor beta chain was obtained from a study of blood T cell repertoires in COVID-19. Libraries were prepared by immunoSEQ multiplex PCR; TCRdb keeps only in-frame clonotypes and omits some of them. In the table there are roughly 250,000 clones, over 70% of which are singletons. Trimming removed 2 bases from V and 6 bases from J; junction bases left unmatched: 11. The CDR3 runs to 16 residues. The germline V gene has CDR1 SGHVS and CDR2 FQNEAQ. The sample comprised peripheral blood. The J gene is TRBJ1-2, the V gene TRBV7-8, with 8 bases identical to TRBD1. The receptor was derived from a man aged 35 to 55 with active or convalescent COVID-19. The CDR3 region is CASSLPARGQGHGYTF. DNA for the CDR3: TGTGCCAGCAGCTTACCGGCCAGGGGGCAGGGGCATGGCTACACCTTC.